These 9 T cell receptor beta chains originate from one sample sequenced in a study of blood T cell repertoires in COVID-19. Only in-frame clones appear in the TCRdb table, and some are missing; sequencing was by immunoSEQ multiplex PCR. Of about 200,000 clones listed, 85% to 90% are singletons. The sample comprised peripheral blood. The source is a woman in her sixties or seventies with acute or convalescent COVID-19.

V usage is TRBV2 and J usage is TRBJ2-5; 7 bases are shared with TRBD1. The CDR3 runs to 13 residues. Germline lookup yields CDR1 SNHLY and CDR2 FYNNEI. The trim removed 7 bases at V and 3 bases at J, leaving 5 bases unmatched. CDR3 loop: CASTPGTEETQYF. The CDR3 DNA follows: TGTGCCAGCACCCCTGGGACAGAAGAGACCCAGTACTTC.

This chain connects TRBV3-1 (or the pseudogene TRBV3-2) to TRBJ1-6; 10 nucleotides match TRBD1. V gave up 2 bases and J gave up 10 bases; unmatched junction bases: 8. This CDR3 is 16 amino acids long. Germline assignment: CDR1 LGHDT and CDR2 YNNKEL (reference sequence). CDR3 DNA: TGTGCCAGCAGCCAATCCGACAGGGGGCGCGGATCACCCCTCCACTTT. It translates to CASSQSDRGRGSPLHF.

The chain employs TRBV7-2 and TRBJ2-2; the D is unclear. This CDR3 spans 12 amino acids. The germline gives CDR1 SGHTA, CDR2 FQGNSA. V was pared by 7 bases and J by 6 bases, with 9 bases between. CDR3 residues: CASNPWPGELFF. CDR3 DNA sequence: TGTGCCAGCAACCCGTGGCCCGGGGAGCTGTTTTTT.

The rearrangement links TRBV4-1 to TRBJ1-2; 9 bases fit TRBD1. The CDR3 contains 15 residues. Germline lookup yields CDR1 MGHRA and CDR2 YSYEKL. J lost 0 bases, V lost 4 bases, and 3 bases had no gene match. DNA of the CDR3: TGCGCCAGCAGCCGGGACAGGGCTTCTAACTATGGCTACACCTTC. Translating it yields CASSRDRASNYGYTF.

Only one count was recorded for this clone. The chain uses TRBV2 and TRBJ2-2; D gene unclear. Trimming took off 6 bases at V and 3 bases at J, with 8 bases between the two ends. The V gene's germline CDR1 is SNHLY and CDR2 FYNNEI. CDR3 size: 13 residues. For the CDR3, the DNA is TGTGCCAGCAGCTTCTCTTACACCGGGGAGCTGTTTTTT. This translates into CASSFSYTGELFF.

The chain has TRBV5-4 and TRBJ2-3; TRBD2 matches at 7 bases. The CDR3 has 15 amino acids. V was pared by 3 bases and J by 3 bases, with 7 bases of the junction left unmatched. Germline values: CDR1 SGHNT, CDR2 YYREEE (reference sequence). In nucleotides, the CDR3 is TGTGCCAGCAGCTCCACAGCGGGAAAGACAGATACGCAGTATTTT. The encoded protein is CASSSTAGKTDTQYF.

The rearrangement links TRBV5-1 to TRBJ2-7; TRBD1 agrees at 7 bases. After removal of 1 base from V and 5 bases from J, the junction contained 3 bases not matched to a gene. This CDR3 has 13 residues. The germline CDR1 and CDR2 sequences are SGHRS and YFSETQ. CDR3 region: CASSLNRGNEQYF. The CDR3 DNA sequence: TGCGCCAGCAGCTTGAACAGGGGCAACGAGCAGTACTTC.

The rearrangement joins TRBV19 to TRBJ1-3; 8 bases map to TRBD1. The V and J ends lost 6 bases and 4 bases, in that order; junction bases with no gene match: 2. This CDR3 has 13 amino acids. Per germline, CDR1 LNHDA and CDR2 SQIVND (reference sequence). The CDR3 here is CASRGQAGNTIYF. The CDR3, as DNA: TGTGCCAGTAGGGGACAGGCAGGAAACACCATATATTTT.

The V and J genes are TRBV11-2 and TRBJ1-1; TRBD1 aligns across 9 bases. Germline CDR1 and CDR2: SGHAT and FQNNGV. With V trimmed by 5 bases and J by 5 bases, 6 bases remained unmatched. CDR3 length: 14 residues. CDR3 sequence reads: CASSPQGAITEAFF. Here the CDR3 DNA reads TGTGCCAGCAGCCCACAGGGGGCGATAACTGAAGCTTTCTTT.